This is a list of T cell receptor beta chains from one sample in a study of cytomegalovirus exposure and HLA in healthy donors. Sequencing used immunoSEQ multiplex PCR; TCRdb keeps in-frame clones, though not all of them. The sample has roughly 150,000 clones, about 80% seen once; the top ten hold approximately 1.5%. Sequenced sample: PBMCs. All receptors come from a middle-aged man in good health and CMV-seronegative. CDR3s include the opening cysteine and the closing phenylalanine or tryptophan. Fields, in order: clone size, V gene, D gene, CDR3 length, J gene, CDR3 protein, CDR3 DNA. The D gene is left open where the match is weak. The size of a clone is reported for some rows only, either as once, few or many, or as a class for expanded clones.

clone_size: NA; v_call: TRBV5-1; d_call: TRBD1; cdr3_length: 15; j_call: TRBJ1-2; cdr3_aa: CASSLAGQEMAGYTF; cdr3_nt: TGCGCCAGCAGCTTGGCGGGACAGGAGATGGCTGGCTACACCTTC
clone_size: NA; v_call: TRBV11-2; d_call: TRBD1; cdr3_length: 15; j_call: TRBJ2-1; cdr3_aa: CASSLGDSFYNEQFF; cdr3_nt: TGTGCCAGCAGCTTAGGGGACAGCTTTTACAATGAGCAGTTCTTC
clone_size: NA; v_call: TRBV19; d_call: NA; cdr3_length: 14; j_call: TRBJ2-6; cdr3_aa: CASTLLTGANVLTF; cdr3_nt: TGTGCCAGTACTCTTCTTACAGGGGCCAACGTCCTGACTTTC
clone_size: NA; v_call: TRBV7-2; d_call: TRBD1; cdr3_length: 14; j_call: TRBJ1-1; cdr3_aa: CASSKDRGWAEAFF; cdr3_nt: TGTGCCAGCAGCAAAGACAGGGGATGGGCTGAAGCTTTCTTT
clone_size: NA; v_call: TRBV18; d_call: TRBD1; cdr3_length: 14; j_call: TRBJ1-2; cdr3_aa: CASSPVDRGEGYTF; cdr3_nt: TGTGCCAGCTCACCAGTGGACAGGGGTGAGGGCTACACCTTC
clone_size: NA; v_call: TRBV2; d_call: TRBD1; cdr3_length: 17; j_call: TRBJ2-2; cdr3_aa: CASRARTGTANTGELFF; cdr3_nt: TGTGCCAGCAGGGCCAGGACAGGGACGGCGAACACCGGGGAGCTGTTTTTT
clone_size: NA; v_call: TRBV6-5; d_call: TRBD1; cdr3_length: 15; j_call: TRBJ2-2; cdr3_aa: CASSLTGVGTGELFF; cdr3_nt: TGTGCCAGCAGCTTAACAGGGGTTGGGACCGGGGAGCTGTTTTTT
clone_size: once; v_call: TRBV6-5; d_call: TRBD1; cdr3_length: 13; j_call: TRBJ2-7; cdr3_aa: CASMVTGGYEQYF; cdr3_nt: TGTGCCAGCATGGTAACAGGGGGCTACGAGCAGTACTTC
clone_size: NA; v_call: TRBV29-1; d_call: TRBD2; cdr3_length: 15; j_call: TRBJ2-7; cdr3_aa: CSVEGGEGPPYEQYF; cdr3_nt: TGCAGCGTTGAGGGAGGGGAGGGACCCCCCTACGAGCAGTACTTC
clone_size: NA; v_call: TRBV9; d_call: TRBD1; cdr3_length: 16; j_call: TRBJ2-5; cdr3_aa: CASSVSVGQGGETQYF; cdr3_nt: TGTGCCAGCAGCGTCTCTGTGGGACAGGGTGGAGAGACCCAGTACTTC
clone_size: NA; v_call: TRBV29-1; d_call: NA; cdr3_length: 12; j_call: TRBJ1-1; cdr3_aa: CSVGSGTTEAFF; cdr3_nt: TGCAGCGTAGGGTCCGGGACAACTGAAGCTTTCTTT
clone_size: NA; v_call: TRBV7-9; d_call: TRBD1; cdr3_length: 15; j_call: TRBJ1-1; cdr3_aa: CASSPTGTANTEAFF; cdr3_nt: TGTGCCAGCAGCCCTACCGGGACAGCGAACACTGAAGCTTTCTTT
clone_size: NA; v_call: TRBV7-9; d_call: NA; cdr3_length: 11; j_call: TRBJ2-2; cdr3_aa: CASSAAGELFF; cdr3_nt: TGTGCCAGCAGCGCGGCCGGGGAGCTGTTTTTT
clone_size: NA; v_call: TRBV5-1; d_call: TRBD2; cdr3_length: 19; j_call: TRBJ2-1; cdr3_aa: CASSLAGLAGIRSYNEQFF; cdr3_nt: TGCGCCAGCAGCTTGGCGGGACTAGCGGGAATCCGCTCCTACAATGAGCAGTTCTTC
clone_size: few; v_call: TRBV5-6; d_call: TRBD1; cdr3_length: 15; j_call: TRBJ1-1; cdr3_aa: CASSLPGQGNTEAFF; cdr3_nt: TGTGCCAGCAGCTTGCCAGGACAGGGGAACACTGAAGCTTTCTTT
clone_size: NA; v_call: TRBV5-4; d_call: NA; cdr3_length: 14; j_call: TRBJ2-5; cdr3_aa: CASSSQGYQETQYF; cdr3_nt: TGTGCCAGCAGCTCTCAGGGCTACCAAGAGACCCAGTACTTC
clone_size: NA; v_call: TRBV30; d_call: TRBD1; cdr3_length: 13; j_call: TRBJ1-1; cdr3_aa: CAWSRDRGAEAFF; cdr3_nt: TGTGCCTGGAGTCGCGACAGGGGTGCTGAAGCTTTCTTT
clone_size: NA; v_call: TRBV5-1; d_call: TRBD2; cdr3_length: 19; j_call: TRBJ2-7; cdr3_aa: CASGNPGTSGLRSSYEQYF; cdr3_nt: TGCGCCAGCGGAAATCCCGGGACTAGCGGCCTGAGGAGCTCCTACGAGCAGTACTTC
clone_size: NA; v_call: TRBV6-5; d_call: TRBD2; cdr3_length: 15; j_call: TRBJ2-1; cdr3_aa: CASSYAGGTYNEQFF; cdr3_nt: TGTGCCAGCAGTTACGCGGGAGGGACCTACAATGAGCAGTTCTTC
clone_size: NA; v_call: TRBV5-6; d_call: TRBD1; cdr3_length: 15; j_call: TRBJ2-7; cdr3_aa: CASSLGGQGAYEQYF; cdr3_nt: TGTGCCAGCAGCTTGGGGGGACAGGGGGCCTACGAGCAGTACTTC
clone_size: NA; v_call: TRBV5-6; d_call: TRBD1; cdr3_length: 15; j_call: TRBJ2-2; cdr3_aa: CASRIQGAGTGELFF; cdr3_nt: TGTGCCAGCAGGATTCAGGGGGCAGGCACCGGGGAGCTGTTTTTT
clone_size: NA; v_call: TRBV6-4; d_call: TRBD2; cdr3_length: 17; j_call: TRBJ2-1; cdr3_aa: CASSEEKSGSWYNEQFF; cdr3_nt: TGTGCCAGCAGTGAGGAGAAGAGCGGGAGTTGGTACAATGAGCAGTTCTTC
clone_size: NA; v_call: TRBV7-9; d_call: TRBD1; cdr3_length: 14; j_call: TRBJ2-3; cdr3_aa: CASSVTGWPDTQYF; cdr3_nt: TGTGCCAGCAGCGTGACAGGGTGGCCAGATACGCAGTATTTT
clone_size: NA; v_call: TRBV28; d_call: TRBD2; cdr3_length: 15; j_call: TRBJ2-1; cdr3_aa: CASSFLAGAGNEQFF; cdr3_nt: TGTGCCAGCAGTTTCCTAGCGGGAGCAGGGAATGAGCAGTTCTTC
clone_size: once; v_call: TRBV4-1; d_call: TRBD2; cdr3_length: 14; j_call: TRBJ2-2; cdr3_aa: CASRTSGSNGELFF; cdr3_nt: TGCGCCAGCAGGACTAGCGGGAGTAACGGGGAGCTGTTTTTT
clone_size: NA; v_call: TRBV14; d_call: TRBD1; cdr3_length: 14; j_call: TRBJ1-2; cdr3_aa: CASSQGQGATGYTF; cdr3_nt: TGTGCCAGCAGCCAAGGGCAGGGGGCGACTGGCTACACCTTC
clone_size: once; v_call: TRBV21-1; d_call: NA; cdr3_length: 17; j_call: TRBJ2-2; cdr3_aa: CASSTYRDRGNTGELLF; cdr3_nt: TGTGCCAGCAGCACATACCGGGACAGGGGGAACACCGGGGAGCTGCTTTTT
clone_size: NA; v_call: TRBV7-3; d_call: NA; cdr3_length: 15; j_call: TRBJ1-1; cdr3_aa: CASSPPGAANTEAFF; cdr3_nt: TGTGCCAGCAGCCCCCCGGGAGCGGCGAACACTGAAGCTTTCTTT
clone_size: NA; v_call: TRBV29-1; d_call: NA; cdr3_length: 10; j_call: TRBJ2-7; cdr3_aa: CSVVLYEQYF; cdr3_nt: TGCAGCGTAGTACTCTACGAGCAGTACTTC
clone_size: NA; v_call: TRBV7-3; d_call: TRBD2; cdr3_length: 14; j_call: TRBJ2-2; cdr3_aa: CASSVSGSTGELFF; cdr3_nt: TGTGCCAGCAGCGTTAGCGGGTCTACCGGGGAGCTGTTTTTT
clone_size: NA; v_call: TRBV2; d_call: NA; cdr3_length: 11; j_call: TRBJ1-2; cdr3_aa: CAKTGSHGYTF; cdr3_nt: TGTGCCAAGACAGGCTCGCATGGCTACACCTTC
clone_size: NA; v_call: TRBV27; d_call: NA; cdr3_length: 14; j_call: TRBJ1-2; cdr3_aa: CASSLGGENYGYTF; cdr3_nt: TGTGCCAGCAGTTTAGGCGGCGAAAACTATGGCTACACCTTC
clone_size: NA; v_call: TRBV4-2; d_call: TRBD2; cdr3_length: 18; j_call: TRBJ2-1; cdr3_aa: CASSQHPSPGLADNEQFF; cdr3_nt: TGTGCCAGCAGCCAACACCCCAGCCCAGGCCTAGCGGACAATGAGCAGTTCTTC
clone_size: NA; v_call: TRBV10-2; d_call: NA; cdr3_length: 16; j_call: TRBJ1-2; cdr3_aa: CASSESRQGSGYGYTF; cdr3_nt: TGCGCCAGCAGTGAGTCCAGGCAGGGAAGTGGCTATGGCTACACCTTC
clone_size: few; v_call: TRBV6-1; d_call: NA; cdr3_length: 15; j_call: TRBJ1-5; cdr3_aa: CASRVTENSNQPQHF; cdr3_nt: TGTGCCAGCAGGGTGACAGAAAATAGCAATCAGCCCCAGCATTTT
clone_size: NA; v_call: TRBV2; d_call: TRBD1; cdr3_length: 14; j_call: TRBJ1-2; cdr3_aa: CASSADRVNYGYTF; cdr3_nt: TGTGCCAGCAGCGCTGACAGGGTGAATTATGGCTACACCTTC
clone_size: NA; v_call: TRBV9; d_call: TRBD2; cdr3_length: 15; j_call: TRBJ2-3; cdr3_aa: CASSARDYPPDTQYF; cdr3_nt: TGTGCCAGCAGCGCCCGGGACTACCCCCCAGATACGCAGTATTTT
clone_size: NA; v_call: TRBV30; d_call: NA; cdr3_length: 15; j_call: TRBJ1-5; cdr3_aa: CAWSVRQGENQPQHF; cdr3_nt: TGTGCCTGGAGTGTACGGCAGGGCGAGAATCAGCCCCAGCATTTT
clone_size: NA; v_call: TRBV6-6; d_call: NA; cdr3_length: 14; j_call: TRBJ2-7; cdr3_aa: CASSYSGRSYEQYF; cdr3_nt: TGTGCCAGCAGTTACTCGGGCCGATCCTACGAGCAGTACTTC
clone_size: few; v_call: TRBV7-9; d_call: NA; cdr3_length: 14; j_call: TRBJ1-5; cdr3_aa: CASSLVGGNQPQHF; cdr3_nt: TGTGCCAGCAGCTTAGTAGGGGGAAATCAGCCCCAGCATTTT
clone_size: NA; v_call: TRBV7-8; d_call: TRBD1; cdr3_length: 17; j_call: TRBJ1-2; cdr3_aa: CASSSPTGTRGLNGYTF; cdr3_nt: TGTGCCAGCAGCTCCCCAACGGGGACGAGGGGGCTAAATGGCTACACCTTC
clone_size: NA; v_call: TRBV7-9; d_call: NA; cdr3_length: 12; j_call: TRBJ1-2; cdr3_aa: CASSSSMGRYTF; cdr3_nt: TGTGCCAGCAGCTCTTCCATGGGGCGTTACACCTTC
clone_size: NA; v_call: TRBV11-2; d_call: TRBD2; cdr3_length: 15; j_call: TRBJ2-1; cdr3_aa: CASSLLAGENNEQFF; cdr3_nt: TGTGCCAGCAGCTTACTAGCGGGAGAAAACAATGAGCAGTTCTTC
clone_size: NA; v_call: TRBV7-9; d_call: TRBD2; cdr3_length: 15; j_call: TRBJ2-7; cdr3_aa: CASSLVLAGQYEQYF; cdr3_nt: TGTGCCAGCAGCTTAGTACTAGCGGGTCAATACGAGCAGTACTTC
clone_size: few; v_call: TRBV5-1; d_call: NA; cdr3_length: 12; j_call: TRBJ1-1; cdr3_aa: CASSPGNTEAFF; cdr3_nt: TGCGCCAGCAGCCCAGGGAACACTGAAGCTTTCTTT
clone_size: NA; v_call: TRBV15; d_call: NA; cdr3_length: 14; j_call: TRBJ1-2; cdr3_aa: CATSRGNREYGYTF; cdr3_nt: TGTGCCACCAGCAGAGGGAACAGGGAATATGGCTACACCTTC
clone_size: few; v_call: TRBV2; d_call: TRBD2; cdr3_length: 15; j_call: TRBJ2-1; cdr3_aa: CASSPLAGGYNEQFF; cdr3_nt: TGTGCCAGCAGTCCCCTAGCGGGAGGTTACAATGAGCAGTTCTTC
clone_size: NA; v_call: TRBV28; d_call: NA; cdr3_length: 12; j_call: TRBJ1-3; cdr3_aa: CASKARVNTIYF; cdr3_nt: TGTGCCAGCAAGGCCAGGGTAAACACCATATATTTT
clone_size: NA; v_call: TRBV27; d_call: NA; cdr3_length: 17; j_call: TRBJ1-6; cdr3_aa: CASSSARVSSYNSPLHF; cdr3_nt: TGTGCCAGCAGTTCGGCACGGGTTAGCTCCTATAATTCACCCCTCCACTTT
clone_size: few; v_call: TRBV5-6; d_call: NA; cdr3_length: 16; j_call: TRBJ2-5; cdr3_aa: CASSLDSGLYQETQYF; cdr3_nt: TGTGCCAGCAGCTTGGACTCGGGACTTTACCAAGAGACCCAGTACTTC
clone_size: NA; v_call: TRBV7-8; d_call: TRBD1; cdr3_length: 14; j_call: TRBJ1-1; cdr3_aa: CASSTQGARTEAFF; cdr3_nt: TGTGCCAGCAGCACCCAGGGGGCGCGAACTGAAGCTTTCTTT
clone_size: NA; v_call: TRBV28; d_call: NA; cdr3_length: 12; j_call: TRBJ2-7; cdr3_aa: CASSPVRYEQYF; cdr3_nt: TGTGCCAGCAGTCCCGTTCGGTACGAGCAGTACTTC
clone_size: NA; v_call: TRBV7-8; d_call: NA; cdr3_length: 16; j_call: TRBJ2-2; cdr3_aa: CASSSRRSGNTGELFF; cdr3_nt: TGTGCCAGCAGCTCCCGGCGTAGCGGGAACACCGGGGAGCTGTTTTTT
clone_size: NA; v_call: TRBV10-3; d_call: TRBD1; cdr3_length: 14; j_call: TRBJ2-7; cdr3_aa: CAIPGDRAPYEQYF; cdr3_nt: TGTGCCATCCCGGGGGACAGGGCCCCCTACGAGCAGTACTTC